A single sample gave rise to the 26 T cell receptor beta chains below, sequenced in a study of identical twins. From the 5' RACE reads, TCRdb called clonotypes with MiXCR, one entry per CDR3 protein. Among approximately 260,000 distinct CDR3 sequences listed, over 12% were seen once. The sample was memory (CD45RO+) T cells sorted from blood. These receptors were collected from a woman under 30 in good health.

This clonotype was observed a handful of times. The chain combines TRBV10-3 with TRBJ1-1; TRBD1 matches 7 bases. This CDR3 is built from 13 residues. Trimming at V came to 2 bases and at J to 9 bases, leaving 6 bases not matched to a gene. CDR1 is ENHRY and CDR2 is SYGVKD in the germline V gene. CDR3 bases: TGTGCCATCAGTGAGACTATACAGGGGAAAGCTTTCTTT. The encoded protein is CAISETIQGKAFF.

This chain uses TRBV5-1 with TRBJ2-1; no clear D. CDR1 and CDR2 from the germline V gene are SGHRS and YFSETQ. The CDR3 runs to 13 residues. Trimming stripped 0 bases from V and 6 bases from J, with 7 bases between. The DNA of the CDR3 is TGCGCCAGCAGCTTGGATATTGTCAATGAGCAGTTCTTC. Translated, it gives CASSLDIVNEQFF.

The V gene is TRBV29-1, the J gene TRBJ2-7, with TRBD1 matching 7 bases. Germline CDR1 reads SQVTM; CDR2 reads ANQGSEA. The V gene end was trimmed by 1 base and the J gene end by 3 bases; junction bases not matched to a gene: 9. CDR3 length: 15 amino acids. The CDR3 spells CSVEARDSADYEQYF. The CDR3 nucleotides are TGCAGCGTTGAAGCCAGGGACAGCGCGGACTACGAGCAGTACTTC.

J is TRBJ2-6 and V is TRBV5-1, with no clear D. V was clipped by 0 bases and J by 0 bases, with 7 bases between them. Germline CDR1 and CDR2: SGHRS and YFSETQ. The CDR3 is made up of 16 amino acids. The CDR3 DNA reads as TGCGCCAGCAGCTTGGAGTTTTCCTCTGGGGCCAACGTCCTGACTTTC. Its translation: CASSLEFSSGANVLTF.

A remark on this clonotype: This clone may be a read error of a much larger clone one base away. This chain uses TRBV7-7 with TRBJ2-5, with TRBD2 matching 7 bases. This CDR3 contains 16 residues. CDR1 is SSHAT, CDR2 FNYEAQ, per germline (reference sequence). The J segment lost 10 bases and the V segment lost 2 bases, leaving 16 bases of the junction unmatched. CDR3 nucleotides: TGTGCCAGCAGCTTAAGGATAGCGGGCCCGGGGGAGGGCCAGTACTTC. Translated: CASSLRIAGPGEGQYF.

In this sample, this clonotype turned up a few times. V usage is TRBV7-2 and J usage is TRBJ2-2, with 8 bases aligning to TRBD1. The CDR3 contains 15 residues. V lost 5 bases and J lost 6; bases outside the gene matches: 8. The germline V gene has CDR1 SGHTA and CDR2 FQGNSA. The CDR3 DNA sequence: TGTGCCAGCAGCCAGGGGGCTAGCTGGGCCGGGGAGCTGTTTTTT. Translating it yields CASSQGASWAGELFF.

The genes are TRBV24-1 and TRBJ2-3; D unresolved. Germline V lookup: CDR1 KGHDR, CDR2 SFDVKD. The CDR3 is made up of 15 amino acids. Trimming took 4 bases from V and 3 from J, leaving 13 bases between them. CDR3: CATSDGSWLTDTQYF. CDR3 bases: TGTGCCACCAGTGACGGGTCTTGGCTGACAGATACGCAGTATTTT.

The rearrangement links TRBV29-1 to TRBJ1-1; D is undetermined. The CDR3 has 13 residues. The germline CDR1 and CDR2 sequences are SQVTM and ANQGSEA. Trimming removed 8 bases at V and 2 bases at J, with 15 bases between. Written as DNA, the CDR3 is TGCAGCTCTCCCGGACGGGGTAACACTGAAGCTTTCTTT. This sequence encodes CSSPGRGNTEAFF.

The chain combines TRBV19 with TRBJ2-3; no firm D call. V lost 5 bases and J 2 bases, leaving 8 bases between the germline ends. Germline V lookup: CDR1 LNHDA, CDR2 SQIVND (reference sequence). The CDR3 loop spans 13 amino acids. The CDR3 region is CASSPGNTDTQYF. DNA for the CDR3: TGTGCCAGTAGTCCTGGGAACACAGATACGCAGTATTTT.

The CDR3, as DNA: TGTGCCAGCACCAACGGACCTTCTGGGGCCAACGTCCTGACTTTC. This codes for CASTNGPSGANVLTF. This chain links TRBV6-1 with TRBJ2-6, with no clear D. With 7 bases removed from V and 1 base from J, the gap between germline ends came to 11 bases. CDR1 MNHNS and CDR2 SASEGT come from the germline V gene. The CDR3 length is 15 residues.

This sequence joins TRBV27 and TRBJ1-4; D remains unclear. V was pared by 5 bases and J by 10 bases, with 14 bases between. This CDR3 contains 13 residues. Germline V gives CDR1 MNHEY, CDR2 SMNVEV (reference sequence). CDR3 in amino acids: CASSPGRAGKLFF. The CDR3 DNA sequence: TGTGCCAGCAGTCCGGGGAGGGCGGGAAAACTGTTTTTT. The whole variable domain, filled in from reference TRBV27 and TRBJ1-4, reads EAQVTQNPRYLITVTGKKLTVTCSQNMNHEYMSWYRQDPGLGLRQIYYSMNVEVTDKGDVPEGYKVSRKEKRNFPLILESPSPNQTSLYFCASSPGRAGKLFFGSGTQLSVL.

This clonotype occurred a few times. The chain carries TRBV4-3 and TRBJ2-7; D uncertain. V shed 0 bases and J shed 3 bases, with 9 bases lying between them. The germline V gene encodes CDR1 LGHNA and CDR2 YSLEER. The CDR3 is made up of 14 amino acids. The CDR3 bases are TGCGCCAGCAGCCAAGAGTCCCGCAGCTACGAGCAGTACTTC. This sequence encodes CASSQESRSYEQYF.

This clonotype was picked up many times. The chain recombines TRBV14 with TRBJ2-1; D remains ambiguous. V shed 1 base and J shed 7 bases, with 8 bases lying between them. Per germline, CDR1 SGHDN and CDR2 FVKESK. The length of the CDR3 is 13 residues. CDR3 DNA: TGTGCCAGCAGCCAAGTGGTCCGGAATGAGCAGTTCTTC. This translates into CASSQVVRNEQFF.

This chain links TRBV20-1 with TRBJ2-3, with 13 nucleotides matching TRBD2. CDR1 is DFQATT and CDR2 is SNEGSKA in the germline V gene (reference sequence). V lost 7 bases and J lost 0; bases outside the gene matches: 4. This CDR3 has 15 amino acids. Here the CDR3 reads CSVPGLAGSTDTQYF. The CDR3 DNA reads as TGCAGTGTACCGGGACTAGCGGGGAGCACAGATACGCAGTATTTT.

This clonotype was seen at least ten times. The CDR3 bases are TGTGCCAGCACCCCGGACAGGGGCCCGAACACCGGGGAGCTGTTTTTT. It codes for CASTPDRGPNTGELFF. The chain uses TRBV12-3 or TRBV12-4 and TRBJ2-2, with 9 bases aligning to TRBD1. The V and J ends lost 7 bases and 0 bases, in that order; junction bases with no gene match: 6. This CDR3 region has 16 residues.

V and J are TRBV6-2 or TRBV6-3 and TRBJ2-4; no firm D call. The germline V gene has CDR1 MNHEY and CDR2 SVGEGT. The length of the CDR3 is 14 residues. Trimming shortened V by 6 bases and J by 0 bases, and 9 bases separated the two germline ends. The CDR3 protein is CASREVLAKNIQYF. In nucleotides, the CDR3 is TGTGCCAGCAGGGAAGTACTAGCCAAAAACATTCAGTACTTC.

This clonotype has a handful of counts. This chain uses TRBV6-1 with TRBJ2-7; D not certain. Germline-derived CDR1 and CDR2 are MNHNS and SASEGT. The CDR3 has 15 amino acids. V gave up 6 bases and J gave up 5 bases, with 20 bases separating them. CDR3 DNA sequence: TGTGCCAGCAGCCAACTCGGAAGAGGCTACCACGAGCAGTACTTC. Encoded protein: CASSQLGRGYHEQYF.

The table lists this clonotype with a few counts. The J gene is TRBJ2-5, the V gene TRBV20-1; a weak D match, TRBD1 (6 bases). With 6 bases removed from V and 3 bases from J, the gap between germline ends came to 14 bases. The CDR3 totals 13 residues. Germline V lookup: CDR1 DFQATT, CDR2 SNEGSKA (reference sequence). This chain's CDR3 is CSASRDTKETQYF. The CDR3 DNA is TGCAGTGCCAGTCGGGACACCAAAGAGACCCAGTACTTC.

This clonotype was seen only a few times. The rearrangement uses TRBV24-1 and TRBJ2-5; TRBD1 might be the D (6 bases). The CDR3 contains 13 residues. CDR1 is KGHDR, CDR2 SFDVKD, per germline. V was shortened by 6 bases and J by 5 bases, with 12 bases between the two germline ends. The CDR3 loop is CATSPGGTETQYF. CDR3 sequence (DNA): TGTGCCACCAGTCCTGGGGGCACGGAGACCCAGTACTTC.

A few counts support this clonotype. V gene TRBV5-1 combines with J gene TRBJ2-3; 10 nucleotides line up with TRBD1. This CDR3 is 15 amino acids long. V was clipped by 4 bases and J by 3 bases; unmatched bases: 5. Germline-derived CDR1 and CDR2 are SGHRS and YFSETQ. The CDR3 spells CASSDPGQGTDTQYF. CDR3 coding DNA: TGCGCCAGCAGCGATCCGGGACAGGGGACAGATACGCAGTATTTT.

In its sample, this clonotype was seen many times. The chain uses TRBV29-1 and TRBJ1-1, with 7 bases aligning to TRBD1. There are 15 residues in the CDR3. Trimming removed 5 bases from V and 5 bases from J; junction bases left unmatched: 14. Germline CDR1 SQVTM, CDR2 ANQGSEA. The CDR3 DNA sequence: TGCAGCGTTACCCGTCCAGGGGGGACGATTACTGAAGCTTTCTTT. This codes for CSVTRPGGTITEAFF. Full variable domain (remainder filled in from reference TRBV29-1 and TRBJ1-1): SAVISQKPSRDICQRGTSLTIQCQVDSQVTMMFWYRQQPGQSLTLIATANQGSEATYESGFVIDKFPISRPNLTFSTLTVSNMSPEDSSIYLCSVTRPGGTITEAFFGQGTRLTVV.

This clonotype was picked up many times. V and J are TRBV29-1 and TRBJ1-1; no reliable D call. With 0 bases removed from V and 1 base from J, the gap between germline ends came to 9 bases. The CDR3 has 14 amino acids. CDR1 and CDR2 from the germline V gene are SQVTM and ANQGSEA. DNA of the CDR3: TGCAGCGTTGAAGACCCGCGGAAGAACACTGAAGCTTTCTTT. The encoded protein is CSVEDPRKNTEAFF.

V and J are TRBV30 and TRBJ2-1; perhaps TRBD2 as D (5 bases). V was clipped by 1 base and J by 10 bases, with 8 bases between them. CDR3 length equals 11 residues. Per germline, CDR1 GTSNPN and CDR2 SVGIG (reference sequence). The CDR3: CAWSASGEQFF. The CDR3 DNA is TGTGCCTGGAGTGCCAGCGGCGAGCAGTTCTTC. The whole variable domain, remainder taken from reference TRBV30 and TRBJ2-1, is SQTIHQWPATLVQPVGSPLSLECTVEGTSNPNLYWYRQAAGRGLQLLFYSVGIGQISSEVPQNLSASRPQDRQFILSSKKLLLSDSGFYLCAWSASGEQFFGPGTRLTVL.

V usage is TRBV5-8 and J usage is TRBJ2-1; no firm D call. Trimming stripped 0 bases from V and 8 bases from J, with 18 bases between. This CDR3 has 16 residues. Germline CDR1 and CDR2: SGHTS and YDEGEE. CDR3: CASSLVGSARLHEQFF. DNA of the CDR3: TGTGCCAGCAGCTTGGTGGGTTCAGCCCGACTCCATGAGCAGTTCTTC.

This clonotype was seen more than once but under ten times. V is TRBV20-1 and J is TRBJ2-2; the D gene is possibly TRBD2 (6 bases). The CDR3 runs to 12 residues. Germline CDR1 is DFQATT and CDR2 is SNEGSKA (reference sequence). Trimming took off 5 bases at V and 7 bases at J, with 11 bases between the two ends. The DNA for the CDR3 is TGCAGTGCTTCGACTAGGAACGGGGAGCTGTTTTTT. Protein: CSASTRNGELFF.

The CDR3 loop reads CASSLGAAGETQYF. The CDR3 nucleotides read TGTGCCAGCAGCTTGGGGGCCGCGGGGGAGACCCAGTACTTC. The chain joins TRBV7-2 to TRBJ2-5; D may match TRBD1 or TRBD2 (6 bases each). Trimming took 3 bases from V and 5 from J, leaving 13 bases between them. Germline-derived CDR1 and CDR2 are SGHTA and FQGNSA. CDR3 length equals 14 residues. The complete variable domain, with remaining parts taken from reference TRBV7-2 and TRBJ2-5, reads GAGVSQSPSNKVTEKGKDVELRCDPISGHTALYWYRQSLGQGLEFLIYFQGNSAPDKSGLPSDRFSAERTGGSVSTLTIQRTQQEDSAVYLCASSLGAAGETQYFGPGTRLLVL.